Listed here are 10 T cell receptor beta chains from one sample, sequenced in a study of blood T cell repertoires in COVID-19. The protocol was immunoSEQ multiplex PCR, while the TCRdb copy is restricted to in-frame clones and leaves out a portion. The table has around 36,000 clones, around 83% seen once. The sample consisted of peripheral blood. Receptor source: a man in his fifties or sixties with acute or convalescent COVID-19.

The CDR3 protein is CASSPGQFNQPQHF. CDR3 sequence (DNA): TGTGCCAGCAGCCCAGGACAGTTCAATCAGCCCCAGCATTTT. The genes are TRBV9 and TRBJ1-5; D might be TRBD1 (6 bases). The CDR3 covers 14 residues. With 4 bases removed from V and 3 bases from J, the gap between germline ends came to 11 bases. Germline V gene lookup returns CDR1 SGDLS and CDR2 YYNGEE.

This clone has a single count. The rearrangement joins TRBV5-5 to TRBJ1-6; D perhaps matches TRBD1 (5 bases). The CDR3 length is 14 residues. V was cut by 3 bases and J by 10 bases, with 14 bases left in between. In germline, CDR1 is SGHKS, CDR2 YYEKEE (reference sequence). The CDR3 nucleotides read TGTGCCAGCAGCTCCCGGGGGGAGGGATCACCCCTCCACTTT. Translating gives CASSSRGEGSPLHF.

This clone was picked up a small number of times. The rearrangement uses TRBV6-5 and TRBJ1-2; TRBD1 matches at 8 bases. Germline V gene data show CDR1 as MNHEY and CDR2 as SVGAGI. The CDR3 loop spans 13 amino acids. The trim removed 5 bases at V and 7 bases at J, leaving 6 bases unmatched. Here the CDR3 DNA reads TGTGCCAGCAGTCTACAGGGGGTGAGTGGCTACACCTTC. Its translation: CASSLQGVSGYTF.

In this sample, this clone turned up a few times. This chain joins TRBV6-1 and TRBJ1-1; no definite D call. The CDR3 runs 15 residues. Germline CDR1 and CDR2: MNHNS and SASEGT. The V end was cut by 3 bases, the J end by 4 bases, with 15 bases between. CDR3 sequence: CASSDMRIKSTEAFF. The CDR3 DNA sequence: TGTGCCAGCAGTGATATGAGAATAAAGAGCACTGAAGCTTTCTTT.

The chain links TRBV5-4 to TRBJ2-3; 12 bases are shared with TRBD1. With 3 bases clipped from V and 3 bases from J, the junction kept 8 bases outside the gene matches. The CDR3 runs to 17 residues. Per germline, CDR1 SGHNT and CDR2 YYREEE (reference sequence). The CDR3: CASSSGQGARRTDTQYF. The CDR3 bases are TGTGCCAGCAGCTCGGGACAGGGGGCAAGGAGAACAGATACGCAGTATTTT.

The chain carries TRBV6-6 and TRBJ1-1, with a weak D call TRBD1 (6 bases). Germline V gives CDR1 MNHNY, CDR2 SVGAGI (reference sequence). The germline V and J ends were trimmed by 7 bases and 2 bases, with 20 bases remaining between them. The CDR3 sequence is 16 residues long. The CDR3 DNA sequence: TGTGCCAGCAATCTGTACTCGGGTGGGGGCAACACTGAAGCTTTCTTT. Translated, it gives CASNLYSGGGNTEAFF.

CDR3 in amino acids: CASSLAGIGGMTNEKLFF. In DNA, the CDR3 is TGCGCCAGCAGCTTGGCCGGGATAGGGGGCATGACTAATGAAAAACTGTTTTTT. V is TRBV5-1 and J is TRBJ1-4, with 7 positions matching TRBD1. This CDR3 spans 18 amino acids. Germline CDR1 reads SGHRS; CDR2 reads YFSETQ. V dropped 0 bases and J dropped 2; count of bases not matched to a gene: 10.

This sequence joins TRBV7-2 and TRBJ1-2; 8 bases agree with TRBD1. The CDR3 spans 17 residues. Per germline, CDR1 SGHTA and CDR2 FQGNSA. J was trimmed by 5 bases and V by 5 bases; bases with no gene match: 16. The CDR3 coding sequence is TGTGCCAGCAGCCCACGTCGGGACTACAGGGGGGGATATGGCTACACCTTC. Translation gives CASSPRRDYRGGYGYTF.

This clone was picked up one time. This rearrangement joins TRBV2 to TRBJ2-5; 8 bases map to TRBD2. Per germline, CDR1 SNHLY and CDR2 FYNNEI. This CDR3 is 12 amino acids long. V dropped 6 bases and J dropped 5; count of bases not matched to a gene: 2. Written as DNA, the CDR3 is TGTGCCAGCAGCCCGGGGGGGGAGACCCAGTACTTC. It translates to CASSPGGETQYF. Using reference TRBV2 and TRBJ2-5 for the parts outside the CDR3, the full variable domain is EPEVTQTPSHQVTQMGQEVILRCVPISNHLYFYWYRQILGQKVEFLVSFYNNEISEKSEIFDDQFSVERPDGSNFTLKIRSTKLEDSAMYFCASSPGGETQYFGPGTRLLVL.

This chain connects TRBV3-1 (or the pseudogene TRBV3-2) to TRBJ1-1; D call uncertain. Trimming took off 3 bases at V and 6 bases at J, with 8 bases between the two ends. CDR3 length: 12 residues. The germline V gene encodes CDR1 LGHDT and CDR2 YNNKEL (reference sequence). The CDR3 DNA is TGTGCCAGCAGCCACAGCGGGCCTGAAGCTTTCTTT. This gives the protein CASSHSGPEAFF.